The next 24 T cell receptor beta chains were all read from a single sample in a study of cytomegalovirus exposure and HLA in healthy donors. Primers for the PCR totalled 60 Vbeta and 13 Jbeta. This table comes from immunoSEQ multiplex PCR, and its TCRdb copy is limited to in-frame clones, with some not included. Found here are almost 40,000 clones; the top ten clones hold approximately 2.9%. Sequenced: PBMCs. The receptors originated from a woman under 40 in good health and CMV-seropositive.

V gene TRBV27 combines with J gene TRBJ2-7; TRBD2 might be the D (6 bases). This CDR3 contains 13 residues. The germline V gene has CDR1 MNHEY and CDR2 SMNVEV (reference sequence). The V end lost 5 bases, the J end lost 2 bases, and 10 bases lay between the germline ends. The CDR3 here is CASSGGTPYEQYF. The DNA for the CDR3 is TGTGCCAGCAGTGGGGGGACCCCCTACGAGCAGTACTTC.

The CDR3 sequence: CATSREQGIGELFF. The DNA for the CDR3 is TGTGCCACCAGCAGAGAACAGGGGATCGGGGAGCTGTTTTTT. This rearrangement joins TRBV15 to TRBJ2-2; TRBD1 agrees at 7 bases. Trimming removed 0 bases from V and 7 bases from J; junction bases left unmatched: 2. Germline V gene sequence: CDR1 LNHNV, CDR2 YYDKDF (reference sequence). The CDR3 spans 14 residues.

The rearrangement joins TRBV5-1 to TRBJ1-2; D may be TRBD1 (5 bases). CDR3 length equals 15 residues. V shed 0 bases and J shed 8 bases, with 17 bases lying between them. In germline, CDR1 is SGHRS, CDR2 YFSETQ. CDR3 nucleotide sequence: TGCGCCAGCAGCTTGGCTGTGGGGGGTCGGGACGGCTACACCTTC. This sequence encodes CASSLAVGGRDGYTF.

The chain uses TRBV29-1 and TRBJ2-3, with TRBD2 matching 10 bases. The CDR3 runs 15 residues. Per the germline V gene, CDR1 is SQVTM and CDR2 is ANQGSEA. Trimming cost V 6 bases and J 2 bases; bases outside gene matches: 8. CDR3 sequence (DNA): TGCAGCGTGACAAAACTAGCGGGGTACACAGATACGCAGTATTTT. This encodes CSVTKLAGYTDTQYF.

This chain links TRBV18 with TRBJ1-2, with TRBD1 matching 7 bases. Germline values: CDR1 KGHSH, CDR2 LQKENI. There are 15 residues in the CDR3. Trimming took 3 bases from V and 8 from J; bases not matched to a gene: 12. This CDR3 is CASSPGTGEEYGYTF. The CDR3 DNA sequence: TGTGCCAGCTCACCCGGAACAGGGGAGGAGTACGGCTACACCTTC.

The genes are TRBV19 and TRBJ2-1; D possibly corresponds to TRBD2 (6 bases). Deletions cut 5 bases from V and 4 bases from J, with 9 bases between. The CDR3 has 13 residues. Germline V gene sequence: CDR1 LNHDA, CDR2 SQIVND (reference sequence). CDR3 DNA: TGTGCCAGTAGTCCGCGGGATTACAATGAGCAGTTCTTC. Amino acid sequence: CASSPRDYNEQFF.

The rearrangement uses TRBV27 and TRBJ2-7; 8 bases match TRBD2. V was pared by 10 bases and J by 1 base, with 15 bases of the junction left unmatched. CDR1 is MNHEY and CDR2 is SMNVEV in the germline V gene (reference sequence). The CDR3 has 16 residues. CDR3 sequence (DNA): TGTGCCACCTCGGGGGGGCTCCCGAGGTTGTCCTACGAGCAGTACTTC. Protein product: CATSGGLPRLSYEQYF.

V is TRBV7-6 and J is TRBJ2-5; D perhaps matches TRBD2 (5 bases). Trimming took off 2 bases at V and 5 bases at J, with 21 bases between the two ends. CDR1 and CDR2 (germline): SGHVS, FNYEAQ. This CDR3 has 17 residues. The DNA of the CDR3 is TGTGCCAGCAGCTTATCCCCTAGCTTGGGCACCGGGGAGACCCAGTACTTC. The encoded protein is CASSLSPSLGTGETQYF. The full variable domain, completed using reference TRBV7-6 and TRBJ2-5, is GAGVSQSPRYKVTKRGQDVALRCDPISGHVSLYWYRQALGQGPEFLTYFNYEAQQDKSGLPNDRFSAERPEGSISTLTIQRTEQRDSAMYRCASSLSPSLGTGETQYFGPGTRLLVL.

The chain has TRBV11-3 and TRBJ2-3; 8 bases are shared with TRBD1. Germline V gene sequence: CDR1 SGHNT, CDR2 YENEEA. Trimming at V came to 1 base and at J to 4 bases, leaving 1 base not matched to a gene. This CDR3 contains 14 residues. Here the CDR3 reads CASSLGTGSDTQYF. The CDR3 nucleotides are TGTGCCAGCAGCTTAGGGACAGGGTCAGATACGCAGTATTTT.

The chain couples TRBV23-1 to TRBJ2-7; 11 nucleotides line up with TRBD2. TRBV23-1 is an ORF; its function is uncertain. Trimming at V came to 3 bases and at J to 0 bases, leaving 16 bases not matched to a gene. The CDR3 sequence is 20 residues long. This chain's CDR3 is CASSQEGIAGGPPLSYEQYF. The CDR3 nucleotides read TGCGCCAGCAGTCAGGAGGGAATAGCGGGGGGGCCTCCCCTCTCCTACGAGCAGTACTTC.

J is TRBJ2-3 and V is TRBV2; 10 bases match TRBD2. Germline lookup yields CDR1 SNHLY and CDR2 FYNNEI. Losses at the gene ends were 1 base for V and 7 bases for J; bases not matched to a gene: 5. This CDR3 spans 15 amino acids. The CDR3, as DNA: TGTGCCAGCAGTGAAGGGGTAGCGGGGGGAAATACGCAGTATTTT. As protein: CASSEGVAGGNTQYF.

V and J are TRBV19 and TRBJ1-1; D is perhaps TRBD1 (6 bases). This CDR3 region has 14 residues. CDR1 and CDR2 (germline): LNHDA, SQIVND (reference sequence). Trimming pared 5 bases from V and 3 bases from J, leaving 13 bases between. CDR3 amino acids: CASSYPGQHTEAFF. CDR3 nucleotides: TGTGCCAGTAGTTACCCTGGACAGCACACTGAAGCTTTCTTT.

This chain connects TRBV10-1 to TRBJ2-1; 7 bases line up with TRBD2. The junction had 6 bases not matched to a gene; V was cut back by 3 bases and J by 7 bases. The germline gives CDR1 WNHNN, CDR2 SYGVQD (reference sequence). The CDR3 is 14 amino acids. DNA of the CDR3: TGCGCCAGCAGTGAAGGAGCGGGGAGGAATGAGCAGTTCTTC. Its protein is CASSEGAGRNEQFF.

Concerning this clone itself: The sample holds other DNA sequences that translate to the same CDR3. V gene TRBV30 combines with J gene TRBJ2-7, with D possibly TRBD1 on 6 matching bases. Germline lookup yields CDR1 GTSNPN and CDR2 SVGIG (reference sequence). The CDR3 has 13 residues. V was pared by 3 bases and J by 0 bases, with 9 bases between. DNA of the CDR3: TGTGCCTGGAGCGTACAGGGCTCCTACGAGCAGTACTTC. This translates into CAWSVQGSYEQYF. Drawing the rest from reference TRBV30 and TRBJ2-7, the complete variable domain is SQTIHQWPATLVQPVGSPLSLECTVEGTSNPNLYWYRQAAGRGLQLLFYSVGIGQISSEVPQNLSASRPQDRQFILSSKKLLLSDSGFYLCAWSVQGSYEQYFGPGTRLTVT.

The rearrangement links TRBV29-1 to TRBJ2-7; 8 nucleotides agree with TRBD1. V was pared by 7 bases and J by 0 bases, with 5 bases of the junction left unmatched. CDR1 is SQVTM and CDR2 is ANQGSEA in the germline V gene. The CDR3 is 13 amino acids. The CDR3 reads CSARDRISYEQYF. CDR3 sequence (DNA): TGCAGCGCCCGGGACAGGATCTCCTACGAGCAGTACTTC.

CDR3 nucleotide sequence: TGTGCCTGGAGTGTAATGGGGGCGGGTCAGCCCCAGCATTTT. It is translated as CAWSVMGAGQPQHF. The gene calls are TRBV30 and TRBJ1-5; TRBD1 is a possible D gene (6 bases). Trimming cost V 0 bases and J 6 bases, with 12 bases left between them. The germline CDR1 and CDR2 sequences are GTSNPN and SVGIG (reference sequence). The CDR3 consists of 14 residues. Filled out from reference TRBV30 and TRBJ1-5, the complete variable domain reads SQTIHQWPATLVQPVGSPLSLECTVEGTSNPNLYWYRQAAGRGLQLLFYSVGIGQISSEVPQNLSASRPQDRQFILSSKKLLLSDSGFYLCAWSVMGAGQPQHFGDGTRLSIL.

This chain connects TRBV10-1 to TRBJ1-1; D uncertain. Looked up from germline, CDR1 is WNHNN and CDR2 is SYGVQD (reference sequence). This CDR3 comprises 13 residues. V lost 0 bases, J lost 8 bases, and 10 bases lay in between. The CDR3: CASSESTRKEAFF. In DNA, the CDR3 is TGCGCCAGCAGTGAGTCGACGAGGAAAGAAGCTTTCTTT.

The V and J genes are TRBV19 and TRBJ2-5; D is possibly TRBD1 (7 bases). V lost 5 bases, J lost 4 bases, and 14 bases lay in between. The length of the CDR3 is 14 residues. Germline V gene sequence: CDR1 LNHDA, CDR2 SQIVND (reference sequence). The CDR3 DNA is TGTGCCAGTAGTGTGCAGGGGGGAAGAGAGACCCAGTACTTC. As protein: CASSVQGGRETQYF.

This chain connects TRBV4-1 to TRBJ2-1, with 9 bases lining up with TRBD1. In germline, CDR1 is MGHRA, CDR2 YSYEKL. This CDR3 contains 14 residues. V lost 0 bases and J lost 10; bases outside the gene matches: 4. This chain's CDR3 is CASSQEHRGREQFF. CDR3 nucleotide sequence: TGCGCCAGCAGCCAAGAGCACAGGGGGCGAGAGCAGTTCTTC.

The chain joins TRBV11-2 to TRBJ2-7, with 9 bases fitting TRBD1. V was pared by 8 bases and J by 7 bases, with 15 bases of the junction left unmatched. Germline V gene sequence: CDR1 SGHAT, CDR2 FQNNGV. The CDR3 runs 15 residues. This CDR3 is CASGFGQGPPREQYF. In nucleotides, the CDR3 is TGTGCCAGCGGATTCGGACAGGGGCCCCCCCGGGAGCAGTACTTC.

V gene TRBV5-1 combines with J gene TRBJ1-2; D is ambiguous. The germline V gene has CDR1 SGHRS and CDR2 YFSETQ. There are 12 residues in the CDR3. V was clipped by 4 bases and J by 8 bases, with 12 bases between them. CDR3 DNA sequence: TGCGCCAGCAGCCTACGGGGAGAAGGCTACACCTTC. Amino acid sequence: CASSLRGEGYTF. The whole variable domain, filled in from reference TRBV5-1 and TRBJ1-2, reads KAGVTQTPRYLIKTRGQQVTLSCSPISGHRSVSWYQQTPGQGLQFLFEYFSETQRNKGNFPGRFSGRQFSNSRSEMNVSTLELGDSALYLCASSLRGEGYTFGSGTRLTVV.

In DNA form, the CDR3 reads TGTGCCAGCAGCTCCCCGGGACAGGGAAGTGAAAAACTGTTTTTT. Its protein product is CASSSPGQGSEKLFF. V is TRBV7-8 and J is TRBJ1-4, with 9 positions matching TRBD1. The junction had 7 bases not matched to a gene; V was cut back by 4 bases and J by 7 bases. Germline CDR1 SGHVS, CDR2 FQNEAQ. The CDR3 runs to 15 residues.

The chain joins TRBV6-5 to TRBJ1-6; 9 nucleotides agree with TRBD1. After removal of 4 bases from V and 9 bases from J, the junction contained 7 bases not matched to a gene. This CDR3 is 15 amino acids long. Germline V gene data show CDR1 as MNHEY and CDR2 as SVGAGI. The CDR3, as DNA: TGTGCCAGCAGTTCCACAGGGGGCGCGGGTTCACCCCTCCACTTT. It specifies CASSSTGGAGSPLHF.

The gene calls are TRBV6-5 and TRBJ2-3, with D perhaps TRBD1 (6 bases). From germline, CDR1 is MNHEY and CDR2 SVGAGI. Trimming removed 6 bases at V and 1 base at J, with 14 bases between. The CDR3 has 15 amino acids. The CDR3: CASRQGPDGTDTQYF. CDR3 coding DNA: TGTGCCAGCAGACAGGGACCCGACGGCACAGATACGCAGTATTTT.